The 23 T cell receptor beta chains below all came from one sample that was sequenced in a study of response to subunit inactivated influenza vaccine. TCRdb re-called the RT-PCR reads through MiXCR, storing one row per CDR3 protein. There are 650,000 to 800,000 distinct CDR3 sequences in the sample; over 11% occur only once, and 5.5% to 7% lies in the top ten. This specimen consisted of PBMCs from blood, obtained around 14 days before vaccination. These TCRs come from a man aged 50 or older who received an inactivated influenza vaccine.

The chain recombines TRBV3-1 with TRBJ1-5; D might be TRBD1 (6 bases). Trimming stripped 4 bases from V and 4 bases from J, with 11 bases between. The CDR3 is 14 residues long. CDR1 is LGHDT, CDR2 YNNKEL, per germline (reference sequence). CDR3 nucleotide sequence: TGTGCCAGCAGCCGGGGGCATGGGAATCAGCCCCAGCATTTT. This gives the protein CASSRGHGNQPQHF.

This clonotype has at least ten counts. The chain combines TRBV27 with TRBJ1-1; 9 bases fit TRBD1. The germline gives CDR1 MNHEY, CDR2 SMNVEV (reference sequence). The CDR3 sequence is 13 residues long. The V and J ends lost 5 bases and 11 bases, in that order; junction bases with no gene match: 9. This chain's CDR3 is CASSISGTGRAFF. CDR3 DNA: TGTGCCAGCAGTATCTCCGGGACAGGGAGGGCTTTCTTT.

This clonotype was observed a handful of times. V usage is TRBV12-3 or TRBV12-4 and J usage is TRBJ2-1; D gene uncertain. CDR3 length: 12 amino acids. The germline V and J ends were trimmed by 6 bases and 6 bases, with 9 bases remaining between them. Written as DNA, the CDR3 is TGTGCCAGCAGCGCCATACCCAATGAGCAGTTCTTC. This encodes CASSAIPNEQFF.

This chain links TRBV20-1 with TRBJ2-5, with D possibly matching TRBD2 (6 bases). V lost 0 bases and J lost 8, with 19 bases in between. Germline CDR1 DFQATT, CDR2 SNEGSKA (reference sequence). The CDR3 consists of 15 residues. This chain's CDR3 is CSARDYERATDTQYF. The CDR3 coding sequence is TGCAGTGCTAGAGATTATGAGCGGGCCACGGATACCCAGTACTTC.

V and J are TRBV5-1 and TRBJ2-3; the D is unclear. The CDR3 totals 14 residues. Looked up from germline, CDR1 is SGHRS and CDR2 is YFSETQ. Trimming stripped 4 bases from V and 5 bases from J, with 14 bases between. The DNA for the CDR3 is TGCGCCAGCAGCAAAGAAGGACGTGAAGATACGCAGTATTTT. Its protein product is CASSKEGREDTQYF.

The genes are TRBV10-3 and TRBJ1-3, with no clear D. CDR1 is ENHRY, CDR2 SYGVKD, per germline. The V end was cut by 7 bases, the J end by 0 bases, with 13 bases between. The CDR3 spans 15 residues. CDR3 coding DNA: TGTGCCATCAACCCCGGGCTTACCTCTGGAAACACCATATATTTT. It yields the protein CAINPGLTSGNTIYF.

This clonotype was counted between two and nine times. An end of the junction differs from the germline gene, which may be a read error. The chain employs TRBV7-7 and TRBJ1-3; no definite D call. Germline V gives CDR1 SSHAT, CDR2 FNYEAQ (reference sequence). CDR3 size: 15 residues. CDR3 bases: TGTGCTAGCAGCTTAGGTCCGAGCCGTGGAAACACCATATATTTT. As protein: CASSLGPSRGNTIYF.

The chain carries TRBV4-3 and TRBJ1-6; tentative D call: TRBD1 (5 bases). V was pared by 2 bases and J by 9 bases, with 17 bases between. The germline V gene has CDR1 LGHNA and CDR2 YSLEER. This CDR3 region has 16 residues. The CDR3, as DNA: TGCGCCAGCAGCCAATCTGCGACAGTTTCAGGTTCACCCCTCCACTTT. Amino acid sequence: CASSQSATVSGSPLHF.

The chain couples TRBV20-1 to TRBJ1-1; D is unclear. This CDR3 is built from 14 residues. Looked up from germline, CDR1 is DFQATT and CDR2 is SNEGSKA (reference sequence). V was trimmed by 2 bases and J by 1 base, leaving 11 bases between them. The CDR3 loop reads CSARPSPRNTEAFF. CDR3 nucleotide sequence: TGCAGTGCTAGACCGTCCCCCCGGAACACTGAAGCTTTCTTT.

The sample holds a few counts of this clonotype. The rearrangement joins TRBV28 to TRBJ2-3, with a possible D match to TRBD1 (5 bases). Trimming took off 9 bases at V and 2 bases at J, with 42 bases between the two ends. From germline, CDR1 is MDHEN and CDR2 SYDVKM. CDR3 length: 23 residues. CDR3: CARTRVSVVSHTGPSRPTDTQYF. The CDR3 bases are TGTGCCAGAACCAGGGTTAGTGTCGTGTCCCACACCGGACCCTCGCGGCCCACAGATACGCAGTATTTT. Based on the CDR3 plus reference TRBV28 and TRBJ2-3, the full variable domain is DVKVTQSSRYLVKRTGEKVFLECVQDMDHENMFWYRQDPGLGLRLIYFSYDVKMKEKGDIPEGYSVSREKKERFSLILESASTNQTSMYLCARTRVSVVSHTGPSRPTDTQYFGPGTRLTVL.

This chain links TRBV7-9 with TRBJ2-4; D may be TRBD1 (6 bases). Germline CDR1 reads SEHNR; CDR2 reads FQNEAQ (reference sequence). This CDR3 spans 12 amino acids. The germline V and J ends were trimmed by 5 bases and 12 bases, with 14 bases remaining between them. The CDR3 protein is CASSKDRLTQYF. CDR3 sequence (DNA): TGTGCCAGCAGCAAGGACAGATTAACTCAGTACTTC.

This clonotype has just a few counts. This rearrangement joins TRBV11-2 to TRBJ2-7; D gene ambiguous. Germline V CDR1 and CDR2: SGHAT, FQNNGV. V was trimmed by 0 bases and J by 0 bases, leaving 9 bases between them. This CDR3 is 15 amino acids long. The chain's CDR3 is CASSLEGSSSYEQYF. CDR3 DNA sequence: TGTGCCAGCAGCTTAGAAGGCAGTTCCTCCTACGAGCAGTACTTC.

This clonotype came up a few times. V usage is TRBV6-4 and J usage is TRBJ2-3; D gene ambiguous. The CDR3 loop spans 13 amino acids. V lost 6 bases and J 6 bases, leaving 13 bases between the germline ends. The germline CDR1 and CDR2 sequences are MRHNA and SNTAGT. The CDR3 sequence: CASSQPGSDTQYF. The CDR3 nucleotides are TGTGCCAGCAGCCAACCGGGTTCCGATACGCAGTATTTT.

This clonotype showed up many times. This chain links TRBV12-3 or TRBV12-4 with TRBJ2-1; 8 bases are a match to TRBD1. The CDR3 has 14 residues. V shed 5 bases, J shed 2 bases, and the junction held 2 bases outside the gene matches. Here the CDR3 reads CASSPQGAYNEQFF. In DNA form, the CDR3 reads TGTGCCAGCAGTCCACAGGGGGCCTACAATGAGCAGTTCTTC.

The rearrangement uses TRBV11-2 and TRBJ2-7; 9 positions match TRBD1. J was trimmed by 1 base and V by 5 bases; bases with no gene match: 15. The CDR3 runs to 18 residues. Germline V gene sequence: CDR1 SGHAT, CDR2 FQNNGV. The CDR3, as DNA: TGTGCCAGCAGCCCCCTTACCGGGACAGGGATCTCATCCTACGAGCAGTACTTC. It specifies CASSPLTGTGISSYEQYF. Using reference TRBV11-2 and TRBJ2-7 for the parts outside the CDR3, the full variable domain is EAGVAQSPRYKIIEKRQSVAFWCNPISGHATLYWYQQILGQGPKLLIQFQNNGVVDDSQLPKDRFSAERLKGVDSTLKIQPAKLEDSAVYLCASSPLTGTGISSYEQYFGPGTRLTVT.

This clonotype was seen only a few times. This chain's CDR3 is CATQGAGEAFF. DNA for the CDR3: TGTGCCACCCAAGGGGCGGGGGAAGCTTTCTTT. V and J are TRBV10-3 and TRBJ1-1; tentative D call: TRBD1 (5 bases). Trimming took 10 bases from V and 8 from J, leaving 14 bases between them. The germline V gene has CDR1 ENHRY and CDR2 SYGVKD. The CDR3 runs to 11 residues.

V usage is TRBV7-2 and J usage is TRBJ2-7, with D perhaps TRBD2 (6 bases). CDR1 is SGHTA and CDR2 is FQGNSA in the germline V gene. V was clipped by 1 base and J by 7 bases, with 17 bases between them. The length of the CDR3 is 15 residues. This CDR3 reads CASSLGFFGSGEQYF. The CDR3 DNA sequence: TGTGCCAGCAGCTTAGGGTTCTTTGGTAGCGGTGAGCAGTACTTC.

At least ten counts were recorded for this clonotype. The chain is built from TRBV4-1 and TRBJ1-1, with TRBD1 matching 7 bases. The CDR3 consists of 13 residues. Germline CDR1 and CDR2: MGHRA and YSYEKL. With V trimmed by 0 bases and J by 10 bases, 5 bases remained unmatched. In DNA form, the CDR3 reads TGCGCCAGCAGCCAAGATTATAGGGGGCTAGCTTTCTTT. It yields the protein CASSQDYRGLAFF.

This clonotype was observed a few times. V is TRBV6-2 or TRBV6-3 and J is TRBJ2-5, with D uncertain. Germline CDR1 and CDR2: MNHEY and SVGEGT. The V gene lost 4 bases and the J gene lost 1 base, with 10 bases spanning the gap. The CDR3 consists of 14 residues. The CDR3 reads CASSFTASQETQYF. CDR3 nucleotides: TGTGCCAGCAGTTTTACGGCCAGCCAAGAGACCCAGTACTTC.

The chain combines TRBV5-1 with TRBJ2-5; 14 bases map to TRBD2. Germline CDR1 reads SGHRS; CDR2 reads YFSETQ. Unmatched junction bases numbered 8, after V lost 5 bases and J lost 5 bases. The length of the CDR3 is 16 residues. The CDR3 nucleotides read TGCGCCAGCAGTTTCCTAGGGACTAGCGGGGGTGAGACCCAGTACTTC. Protein sequence: CASSFLGTSGGETQYF.

This chain links TRBV25-1 with TRBJ2-5; 7 positions agree with TRBD2. The CDR3 loop spans 17 amino acids. J lost 2 bases, V lost 5 bases, and 14 bases had no gene match. From germline, CDR1 is MGHDK and CDR2 SYGVNS. The CDR3 DNA reads TGTGCCAGCAGTCCCCTCCCCGGGGGAGGGAATCAAGAGACCCAGTACTTC. Encoded protein: CASSPLPGGGNQETQYF.

The chain links TRBV27 to TRBJ1-1; the D is unclear. V dropped 3 bases and J dropped 4 bases, with 12 bases sitting between them. The CDR3 is made up of 14 amino acids. The germline V gene has CDR1 MNHEY and CDR2 SMNVEV (reference sequence). The CDR3 reads CASSFIDTPTEAFF. The CDR3, as DNA: TGTGCCAGCAGTTTTATCGACACCCCCACTGAAGCTTTCTTT.

The chain has TRBV5-1 and TRBJ1-2; D gene ambiguous. The germline gives CDR1 SGHRS, CDR2 YFSETQ. Trimming left V 4 bases short and J 8 bases short, with 21 bases between. The CDR3 is made up of 15 amino acids. In DNA form, the CDR3 reads TGCGCCAGCAGCCCTGGTCGGGCTATTTGGGAAGGCTACACCTTC. Its translation is CASSPGRAIWEGYTF. Together with reference TRBV5-1 and TRBJ1-2, the CDR3 gives the full variable domain: KAGVTQTPRYLIKTRGQQVTLSCSPISGHRSVSWYQQTPGQGLQFLFEYFSETQRNKGNFPGRFSGRQFSNSRSEMNVSTLELGDSALYLCASSPGRAIWEGYTFGSGTRLTVV.